This T cell receptor (beta chain) was captured by sequencing in a study of beta chain features in type 1 diabetes. Expressed TCRB transcripts were sequenced after all isolated RNA was converted to cDNA. Clones were read by immunoSEQ multiplex PCR, and TCRdb kept only the in-frame ones, dropping some. The sample contains hundreds of thousands of clones, 8% of which appear only once. V shed 1 base, J shed 5 bases, and the junction held 4 bases outside the gene matches. The CDR3 length is 15 residues. Germline V gene sequence: CDR1 LGHNA, CDR2 YSLEER. The sequence came from a woman aged 18 to 35 in good health. The chain couples TRBV4-3 to TRBJ2-2; TRBD1 aligns across 7 bases. Sequencing was carried out using central memory CD4+ T cells from blood. The CDR3, as DNA: TGCGCCAGCAGCCAAGGGACAGGTCCGACCGGGGAGCTGTTTTTT. This translates into CASSQGTGPTGELFF.